The next 5 T cell receptor beta chains were all read from a single sample in a study of cytomegalovirus exposure and HLA in healthy donors. Vbeta (60) and Jbeta (13) primers were used in the PCR. Repertoires were generated with immunoSEQ multiplex PCR, while TCRdb's copy carries only in-frame clones and drops some. The sample has roughly 140,000 clones, approximately 78% seen once. The specimen was PBMCs. The receptors come from a woman aged 18-29 years in good health and CMV-seropositive.

This chain uses TRBV7-8 with TRBJ2-7; the match to TRBD1 covers 9 bases. Looked up from germline, CDR1 is SGHVS and CDR2 is FQNEAQ. V lost 5 bases to trimming and J lost 5 bases; unmatched junction nucleotides: 16. The CDR3 is 17 amino acids. CDR3 protein: CASSPRLRDRVIHEQYF. The CDR3 DNA follows: TGTGCCAGCAGCCCCCGGCTGAGGGACAGGGTAATACACGAGCAGTACTTC.

V usage is TRBV6-1 and J usage is TRBJ1-4, with D possibly matching TRBD1 (6 bases). CDR1 is MNHNS and CDR2 is SASEGT in the germline V gene. V was clipped by 3 bases and J by 8 bases, with 22 bases between them. This CDR3 region has 17 residues. The CDR3 DNA sequence: TGTGCCAGCAGTGACCCCGGGCAGGGGCTGAAAGGGGAAAAACTGTTTTTT. Amino acid sequence: CASSDPGQGLKGEKLFF.

The rearrangement links TRBV29-1 to TRBJ1-2; the D is unclear. Germline V gene lookup returns CDR1 SQVTM and CDR2 ANQGSEA. V was clipped by 7 bases and J by 14 bases, with 14 bases between them. The CDR3 runs to 9 residues. The CDR3 protein is CSGYSPRTF. CDR3 bases: TGCAGCGGATACAGCCCCCGGACCTTC.

This clone was observed a single time. The J gene is TRBJ1-2, the V gene TRBV5-4, with D possibly TRBD1 on 5 matching bases. The V gene's germline CDR1 is SGHNT and CDR2 YYREEE (reference sequence). This CDR3 comprises 13 residues. V gave up 0 bases and J gave up 3 bases, with 6 bases separating them. CDR3 region: CASSLETDYGYTF. CDR3 DNA: TGTGCCAGCAGCTTGGAGACAGACTATGGCTACACCTTC.

The chain carries TRBV19 and TRBJ1-5, with a tentative D call TRBD1 (6 bases). Germline CDR1 reads LNHDA; CDR2 reads SQIVND (reference sequence). This CDR3 has 16 residues. V was clipped by 6 bases and J by 0 bases, with 15 bases between them. The CDR3 reads CASRYQGFPSNQPQHF. The CDR3 DNA reads TGTGCCAGTAGGTACCAGGGGTTTCCTAGCAATCAGCCCCAGCATTTT.